This T cell receptor (beta chain) was captured by sequencing in a study of Tregs in tolerant kidney transplant recipients. Clones were sequenced by immunoSEQ multiplex PCR, and TCRdb holds only the in-frame ones, with some missing. This sample's clone table lists around 30,000 clones. The nonmyeloablative bone marrow transplants came from related graft donors, with transient mixed chimerism. Unstimulated regulatory T cells (CD4+CD25+CD127-), CD4+CD25- non-regulatory cells, CD4 and CD8 cells were FACS-sorted from thawed PBMCs. As for this clone: Its matching antigen is unknown. The CDR3 end falls 3 residues outside the read, so it is completed with the germline J gene.

Broader study findings: The small number of patients limits these findings pending further validation.

There are 15 residues in the CDR3. Germline trimming cut 0 bases from V and 1 base from J; bases unmatched to any gene: 2. Germline lookup yields CDR1 SGHRS and CDR2 YFSETQ. The sequences come from CD4+ T cells from blood (PBMCs), collected 24 months after the transplant. This TCR came from a human patient who received a combined kidney and bone marrow transplant. Some T cells may be supplied by the graft donor. The chain employs TRBV5-1 and TRBJ2-7; 9 nucleotides match TRBD2. The sequenced CDR3 bases are TGCGCCAGCAGCTTGGTGGCGGGAGGGTCCTACGAG. Translation gives CASSLVAGGSYE. The complete CDR3 reads CASSLVAGGSYEQYF.